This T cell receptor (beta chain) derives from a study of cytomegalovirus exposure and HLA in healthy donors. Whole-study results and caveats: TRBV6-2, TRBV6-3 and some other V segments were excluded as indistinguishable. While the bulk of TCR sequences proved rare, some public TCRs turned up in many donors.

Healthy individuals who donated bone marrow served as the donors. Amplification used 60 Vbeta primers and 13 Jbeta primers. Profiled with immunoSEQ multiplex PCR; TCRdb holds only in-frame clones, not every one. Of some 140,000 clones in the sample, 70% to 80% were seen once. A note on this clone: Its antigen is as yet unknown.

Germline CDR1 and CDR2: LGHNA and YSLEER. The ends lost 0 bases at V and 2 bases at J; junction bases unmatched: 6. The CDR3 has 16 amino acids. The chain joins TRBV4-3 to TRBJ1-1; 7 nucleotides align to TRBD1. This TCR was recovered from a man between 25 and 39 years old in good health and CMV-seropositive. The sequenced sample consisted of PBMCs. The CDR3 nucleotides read TGCGCCAGCAGCCAAGATTCTCAGGGGGGAAACACTGAAGCTTTCTTT. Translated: CASSQDSQGGNTEAFF.